This T cell receptor beta chain emerged from a study of yellow fever vaccine responses in identical twins. Whole-study findings and limits: Twins reportedly showed a vaccine T cell response that seemed partly convergent and partly personalized.

This CDR3 is built from 17 residues. V was clipped by 1 base and J by 4 bases, with 17 bases between them. CDR1 is SEHNR and CDR2 is FQNEAQ in the germline V gene (reference sequence). Via MiXCR, TCRdb re-called the RT-PCR reads, giving one row per CDR3 protein. The sample has over 2,000 distinct CDR3 sequences, around 83% seen once. A note on this clonotype: What it binds is not known.

The sequences come from T cells from blood (PBMCs), unsorted or a sorted subset (not recorded which), collected before or after yellow fever vaccination (not recorded which). This TCR was sampled from a young woman who received the yellow fever vaccine. The V and J genes are TRBV7-9 and TRBJ2-1; tentatively, D is TRBD1 or TRBD2 (5 bases each). CDR3 residues: CASSLVGRTSGYNEQFF. In DNA, the CDR3 is TGTGCCAGCAGCTTAGTGGGGCGAACTTCGGGGTACAATGAGCAGTTCTTC.